The text below deals with one T cell receptor (beta chain). Its specificity is not known. This CDR3 comprises 16 residues. The V end lost 4 bases, the J end lost 2 bases, and 16 bases lay between the germline ends. CDR1 and CDR2 from the germline V gene are SEHNR and FQNEAQ (reference sequence). This specimen comes from a study of CD8+CD57+ T cells in acquired aplastic anemia. The patients chosen for sequencing had shown expansion of CD8+CD57+ cells (detected by flow cytometry). Genomic DNA was employed as the template in profiling TCR beta VDJ and CDR3. From the reads, TCRdb called clonotypes with MiXCR, one entry per CDR3 protein. This repertoire shows about 20,000 distinct CDR3 sequences, 30% to 50% found once; its top ten account for around 87%. Study-level points and caveats: Relative to total CD4+ and CD8+ pools, CD8+CD57+ cells had lower diversity in patients.

This chain links TRBV7-9 with TRBJ2-3; D is possibly TRBD2 (6 bases). This receptor was identified in a human donor with aplastic anemia. The sequencing sample was made of CD8+CD57+ T cells sorted from PBMCs. The subset denotes: bead-enriched CD8+CD57+ effector memory T cells from SAA patients. The CDR3 protein is CASSSPGGTNTDTQYF. The CDR3 coding sequence is TGTGCCAGCAGCTCCCCCGGGGGTACTAACACAGATACGCAGTATTTT.